The 2 T cell receptor beta chains given below trace back to one sample, sequenced in a study of T cells in Graves' hyperthyroidism and ophthalmopathy. Amplified TCR beta CDR3 regions derived from RNA transcripts. First-round RT-PCR with HTBI primers amplified the TCR CDR3 region. One entry per CDR3 protein results from TCRdb running MiXCR on the multiplex PCR reads. Among over 550,000 distinct CDR3 sequences listed, roughly a sixth were seen once. The source material was blood. The receptors were sampled from a young woman with Graves' hyperthyroidism.

This clonotype was counted between two and nine times. The chain has TRBV20-1 and TRBJ1-6; D gene ambiguous. The germline V gene has CDR1 DFQATT and CDR2 SNEGSKA (reference sequence). V was trimmed by 6 bases and J by 5 bases, leaving 11 bases between them. The CDR3 extends over 13 amino acids. The CDR3 DNA reads TGCAGTGCCAACAGCGAAAATAATTCACCCCTCCACTTT. Protein product: CSANSENNSPLHF.

This clonotype was seen many times. V gene TRBV18 combines with J gene TRBJ1-3; D possibly corresponds to TRBD1 (5 bases). Germline V gene sequence: CDR1 KGHSH, CDR2 LQKENI. CDR3 length equals 15 residues. V was clipped by 1 base and J by 4 bases, with 11 bases between them. CDR3: CASSPQAGTGNTIYF. The CDR3 coding sequence is TGTGCCAGCTCACCACAAGCCGGGACGGGAAACACCATATATTTT.